The entry below gives a single T cell receptor (beta chain) sequence along with its context. The antigen remains unidentified. A multiplex PCR was run with 60 Vbeta primers and 13 Jbeta primers. Method: immunoSEQ multiplex PCR; TCRdb's copy keeps in-frame clones and lacks some. This table has about 64,000 clones, more than 60% appearing once. The V and J ends lost 0 bases and 2 bases respectively, with 10 bases between them. CDR1 is KGHSH and CDR2 is LQKENI in the germline V gene. This CDR3 has 15 residues. These data originate in a study of cytomegalovirus exposure and HLA in healthy donors. Study details: Previous work identified some 120 million unique TCR beta sequences from 150 million to 200 million T cells.

General observations from the study: TCR beta sequences reportedly predicted most subjects' HLA-A and HLA-B alleles accurately.

The chain joins TRBV18 to TRBJ1-2, with D tentatively TRBD1 (5 bases). Sequenced: PBMCs. This TCR was sampled from a male donor in good health and CMV-seropositive. The CDR3 reads CASSPPGPQNYGYTF. CDR3 nucleotides: TGTGCCAGCTCACCACCGGGGCCACAGAACTATGGCTACACCTTC.